A single sample gave rise to the 18 T cell receptor beta chains below, sequenced in a study of blood T cell repertoires in COVID-19 (dated by TCRdb to 2019 to 2021). The protocol used for the library was the immunoSEQ multiplex PCR assay. TCRdb obtained this table from immuneACCESS and retained in-frame rearrangements with V and J assigned. These tables miss some clones; where compared with another copy, unresolved V genes account for less than half of the shortfall, and the remainder is unexplained. This sample is represented by about half a million clones; 80% to 90% of them were singletons. The ten largest clones add up to around 7.9% of the sample. Sequenced input: PBMCs or T cells enriched from blood (not recorded which). The source of these receptors is a woman aged 55-69 years who had recovered from COVID-19.

Here the CDR3 reads CASSVTGAGYEKLFF. In DNA, the CDR3 is TGTGCCAGCAGTGTAACAGGGGCGGGGTATGAAAAACTGTTTTTT. V is TRBV28 and J is TRBJ1-4, with 7 bases fitting TRBD1. The CDR3 extends over 15 amino acids. The germline V gene has CDR1 MDHEN and CDR2 SYDVKM. The ends lost 5 bases at V and 6 bases at J; junction bases unmatched: 9.

The gene calls are TRBV6-4 and TRBJ1-1; no definite D call. CDR1 MRHNA and CDR2 SNTAGT come from the germline V gene. The CDR3 contains 13 residues. V was pared by 3 bases and J by 1 base, with 6 bases between. The DNA of the CDR3 is TGTGCCAGCAGTGATAACACGAACACTGAAGCTTTCTTT. This encodes CASSDNTNTEAFF.

V is TRBV6-1 and J is TRBJ1-4; 7 bases line up with TRBD1. CDR3 length: 16 amino acids. Germline lookup yields CDR1 MNHNS and CDR2 SASEGT. V lost 2 bases and J lost 2; bases outside the gene matches: 5. CDR3 loop: CASSEQPGQTNEKLFF. Here the CDR3 DNA reads TGTGCCAGCAGTGAACAACCGGGACAGACTAATGAAAAACTGTTTTTT.

This clone was recorded a few times. The chain combines TRBV6-5 with TRBJ2-1, with 7 bases identical to TRBD1. The CDR3 sequence is 14 residues long. Germline CDR1 MNHEY, CDR2 SVGAGI. Losses at the gene ends were 7 bases for V and 2 bases for J; bases not matched to a gene: 5. CDR3 nucleotides: TGTGCCAGCATGGTCCAGGGGGCCTACAATGAGCAGTTCTTC. Translation gives CASMVQGAYNEQFF.

The chain couples TRBV7-2 to TRBJ2-5; a possible D gene is TRBD1 (5 bases). Trimming removed 5 bases from V and 2 bases from J, with 12 bases in between. CDR3 size: 14 residues. The germline V gene encodes CDR1 SGHTA and CDR2 FQGNSA. DNA for the CDR3: TGTGCCAGCAGCCCCAACCAGGGACAAGAGACCCAGTACTTC. It is translated as CASSPNQGQETQYF.

V is TRBV7-9 and J is TRBJ1-2; 9 bases fit TRBD1. The germline CDR1 and CDR2 sequences are SEHNR and FQNEAQ (reference sequence). This CDR3 has 15 amino acids. Losses at the gene ends were 2 bases for V and 8 bases for J; bases not matched to a gene: 9. The CDR3: CASSLTGTGLGGYTF. The DNA for the CDR3 is TGTGCCAGCAGCTTAACCGGGACAGGGTTGGGCGGCTACACCTTC.

The chain links TRBV20-1 to TRBJ1-1; D unclear. Germline loops: CDR1 DFQATT, CDR2 SNEGSKA (reference sequence). This CDR3 comprises 14 residues. With 3 bases removed from V and 0 bases from J, the gap between germline ends came to 11 bases. CDR3 amino acids: CSASRGPLNTEAFF. As DNA, the CDR3 is TGCAGTGCTAGTCGCGGGCCCCTGAACACTGAAGCTTTCTTT.

The rearrangement joins TRBV27 to TRBJ1-1; 7 positions match TRBD1. Germline trimming cut 8 bases from V and 0 bases from J; bases unmatched to any gene: 3. Germline loops: CDR1 MNHEY, CDR2 SMNVEV (reference sequence). The CDR3 spans 13 residues. The CDR3 spells CASWGTVNTEAFF. Written as DNA, the CDR3 is TGTGCCAGCTGGGGGACAGTGAACACTGAAGCTTTCTTT.

This sequence joins TRBV4-1 and TRBJ1-1; unclear D gene. There are 16 residues in the CDR3. V was trimmed by 0 bases and J by 1 base, leaving 12 bases between them. Germline V gene lookup returns CDR1 MGHRA and CDR2 YSYEKL. The DNA for the CDR3 is TGCGCCAGCAGCCAAGATTGGACCCGGGAGAACACTGAAGCTTTCTTT. It codes for CASSQDWTRENTEAFF.

A single count supports this clone. V gene TRBV3-1 (or the pseudogene TRBV3-2) combines with J gene TRBJ1-6; D remains unclear. V lost 2 bases to trimming and J lost 8 bases, with 13 bases between them. Germline V gene sequence: CDR1 LGHDT, CDR2 YNNKEL (reference sequence). This CDR3 region has 15 residues. The CDR3 region has the DNA TGTGCCAGCAGCCAAAGGTTAGCCAGCCATTCACCCCTCCACTTT. Translation gives CASSQRLASHSPLHF.

V and J are TRBV18 and TRBJ2-2; possibly TRBD2 for D (5 bases). Between the trimmed V and J ends, which lost 3 bases and 2 bases, there was a span of 10 bases. Germline lookup yields CDR1 KGHSH and CDR2 LQKENI. The CDR3 extends over 15 amino acids. The CDR3: CASSPGGFNTGELFF. The CDR3 region has the DNA TGTGCCAGCTCACCCGGAGGTTTCAACACCGGGGAGCTGTTTTTT.

The rearrangement uses TRBV10-2 and TRBJ2-3; tentative D call: TRBD2 (5 bases). Germline V gene data show CDR1 as WSHSY and CDR2 as SAAADI. CDR3 size: 14 residues. With 3 bases removed from V and 2 bases from J, the gap between germline ends came to 9 bases. The CDR3 protein is CASSDASYTDTQYF. The DNA for the CDR3 is TGCGCCAGCAGTGACGCTAGCTACACAGATACGCAGTATTTT.

The J gene is TRBJ2-2, the V gene TRBV6-5; possible D gene TRBD1, 6 bases. V lost 11 bases to trimming and J lost 5 bases, with 15 bases between them. The CDR3 length is 13 residues. The germline CDR1 and CDR2 sequences are MNHEY and SVGAGI. CDR3: CAVGQGMTGELFF. CDR3 bases: TGTGCCGTGGGGCAGGGGATGACCGGGGAGCTGTTTTTT.

The CDR3 sequence is CASSPWGGTGETQYF. The DNA for the CDR3 is TGCGCCAGCAGCCCCTGGGGAGGGACTGGAGAGACCCAGTACTTC. This chain connects TRBV5-1 to TRBJ2-5, with 7 bases identical to TRBD2. This CDR3 has 15 residues. CDR1 SGHRS and CDR2 YFSETQ come from the germline V gene. V was pared by 4 bases and J by 4 bases, with 10 bases of the junction left unmatched.

The chain couples TRBV20-1 to TRBJ2-1; tentative D call: TRBD2 (5 bases). Trimming pared 6 bases from V and 4 bases from J, leaving 16 bases between. Germline V gene data show CDR1 as DFQATT and CDR2 as SNEGSKA (reference sequence). This CDR3 spans 14 amino acids. The CDR3 nucleotides read TGCAGTGCAAGTCAGCGGATCCAGTACAATGAGCAGTTCTTC. It encodes CSASQRIQYNEQFF.

V is TRBV7-2 and J is TRBJ2-2, with 11 bases matching TRBD2. The V gene end was trimmed by 4 bases and the J gene end by 0 bases; junction bases not matched to a gene: 7. CDR1 is SGHTA and CDR2 is FQGNSA in the germline V gene. The length of the CDR3 is 18 residues. The CDR3 coding sequence is TGTGCCAGCAGCTCTCGGGCTAGCGGGGGGTCGAACACCGGGGAGCTGTTTTTT. Its translation is CASSSRASGGSNTGELFF.

This chain links TRBV25-1 with TRBJ2-5, with 10 nucleotides matching TRBD2. V lost 4 bases to trimming and J lost 1 base; unmatched junction nucleotides: 3. CDR1 and CDR2 from the germline V gene are MGHDK and SYGVNS. The CDR3 is 15 residues long. CDR3 in DNA: TGTGCCAGCAGTGCGACTAGCGGGTTCCAAGAGACCCAGTACTTC. Translation: CASSATSGFQETQYF.

This chain joins TRBV11-2 and TRBJ2-7, with D possibly being TRBD2 (6 bases). The germline gives CDR1 SGHAT, CDR2 FQNNGV. The CDR3 is 17 residues long. The V end lost 0 bases, the J end lost 6 bases, and 21 bases lay between the germline ends. The CDR3 DNA reads TGTGCCAGCAGCTTAGACCCGCGAGAGGCGGGGTCCGGCGAGCAGTACTTC. Translation: CASSLDPREAGSGEQYF.